The 15 T cell receptor beta chains below were found in one sample sequenced in a study of tumor and adjacent non-tumor tissue in lung cancer. The template was RNA from unsorted bulk tissue. A modified ARM-PCR protocol with three rounds of nested PCR amplified TCRbeta. From the multiplex PCR reads, TCRdb called clonotypes with MiXCR, one entry per CDR3 protein. The sample has around 66,000 distinct CDR3 sequences, around three quarters seen once. Sequencing was done on a sample of lung tumor tissue. These receptors were collected from a man aged 60-69 years with non-small cell lung cancer.

Concerning this clonotype: The junction departs from the called germline gene at one end, perhaps through a read error. The DNA for the CDR3 is TGTGCCAGCAGCCAACTAGTGGGAGGGCTAGGTGAGAAGTTCTTC. Amino acids: CASSQLVGGLGEKFF. V gene TRBV5-6 combines with J gene TRBJ2-1, with 7 bases that match TRBD2. The CDR3 is 15 residues long. Germline CDR1 SGHDT, CDR2 YYEEEE.

On this clonotype: At one end the junction does not follow the germline gene, possibly because of a read error. The genes are TRBV6-1 and TRBJ1-5, with D perhaps TRBD1 (5 bases). The CDR3 runs 14 residues. Germline values: CDR1 MNHNS, CDR2 SASEGT. The chain's CDR3 is CASSELTGGQPLHF. The CDR3 nucleotides are TGTGCTAGCAGTGAATTGACCGGGGGTCAGCCCCTGCATTTT.

About this clonotype itself: One junction end does not reproduce the germline sequence, and a read error may be involved. This chain uses TRBV5-5 with TRBJ1-6; 12 bases agree with TRBD1. This CDR3 comprises 17 residues. Germline lookup yields CDR1 SGHKS and CDR2 YYEKEE (reference sequence). CDR3 coding DNA: TGTGCCAGCAGCTTAACCGGGACAGGGGGCGGTGATTCACACCTCCACTTT. This encodes CASSLTGTGGGDSHLHF. The full variable domain, with the rest looked up from reference TRBV5-5 and TRBJ1-6, is DAGVTQSPTHLIKTRGQQVTLRCSPISGHKSVSWYQQVLGQGPQFIFQYYEKEERGRGNFPDRFSARQFPNYSSELNVNALLLGDSALYLCASSLTGTGGGDSHLHFGNGTRLTVT.

The chain couples TRBV28 to TRBJ2-7, with TRBD1 as a possible D gene (6 bases). This CDR3 contains 13 residues. Germline V gene lookup returns CDR1 MDHEN and CDR2 SYDVKM. V lost 11 bases and J lost 10, with 24 bases in between. The CDR3 DNA reads as TGTGCCGTCCAGACGGGACAATCCCTCGACCAGTACTTC. This encodes CAVQTGQSLDQYF.

This clonotype was counted many times. This chain's CDR3 is CASSLGEASGSGETQYF. CDR3 DNA: TGTGCCAGCAGCTTAGGAGAAGCTAGCGGGAGCGGGGAGACCCAGTACTTC. The chain recombines TRBV13 with TRBJ2-5; 10 bases fit TRBD2. This CDR3 has 17 residues. CDR1 and CDR2 (germline): PRHDT, FYEKMQ (reference sequence). Trimming took 0 bases from V and 5 from J; bases not matched to a gene: 9.

The table lists this clonotype with many counts. This sequence joins TRBV10-2 and TRBJ2-1; 12 nucleotides match TRBD2. Germline lookup yields CDR1 WSHSY and CDR2 SAAADI. The V segment lost 6 bases and the J segment 8 bases; nucleotides outside the gene matches: 17. The CDR3 spans 18 residues. The CDR3 DNA follows: TGCGCCAGCAGCGCCCAGGAGCTAGCGGGAGGGCTTAGGGATGAGCAGTTCTTC. Encoded protein: CASSAQELAGGLRDEQFF.

The count of this clonotype is one. V is TRBV28 and J is TRBJ1-1; D is undetermined. Germline CDR1 reads MDHEN; CDR2 reads SYDVKM. The CDR3 has 12 residues. Trimming removed 4 bases at V and 5 bases at J, with 8 bases between. The CDR3 nucleotides are TGTGCCAGCAGTTATAGTAGAACTGAAGCTTTCTTT. It codes for CASSYSRTEAFF.

This clonotype was observed a handful of times. Because the CDR3's place on the DNA is in doubt, the DNA is left out and the CDR3 is given as listed by TCRdb. The chain couples TRBV30 to TRBJ2-7; the DNA was not used to check the table's D call, TRBD2. The CDR3 has 17 residues if both end residues are counted. Germline CDR1 and CDR2: GTSNPN and SVGIG (reference sequence). CDR3 sequence reads: CAWGPGTRTGSSYEQYF.

This clonotype turned up a few times. Because the CDR3 is missing its conserved closing phenylalanine or tryptophan, this is likely a read error. The CDR3 is CASSLVGGTNEQFL. In DNA, the CDR3 is TGTGCCAGCAGCTTAGTTGGCGGAACTAATGAGCAGTTCTTG. The chain is built from TRBV11-2 and TRBJ2-1; D gene uncertain. The CDR3 runs to 14 residues. CDR1 is SGHAT, CDR2 FQNNGV, per germline. The V gene lost 1 base and the J gene lost 7 bases, with 11 bases spanning the gap.

On this clonotype itself: One junction end does not reproduce the germline sequence, and a read error may be involved. This chain uses TRBV5-1 with TRBJ2-1; D may be TRBD2 (5 bases). Germline lookup yields CDR1 SGHRS and CDR2 YFSETQ. The CDR3 has 15 amino acids. CDR3 coding DNA: TGCGCCAGCTGCTTGAATAGCGAGGCAAACAATGAGCAGTTCTTC. Translation gives CASCLNSEANNEQFF.

Of note for this clonotype: A read error is likely, as this CDR3 ends without the conserved phenylalanine or tryptophan. The V and J genes are TRBV6-5 and TRBJ2-7, with 12 bases matching TRBD2. Germline lookup yields CDR1 MNHEY and CDR2 SVGAGI. CDR3 length: 15 amino acids. The V and J ends lost 10 bases and 3 bases, in that order; junction bases with no gene match: 10. This CDR3 reads CANSFQTSGSYEQYL. DNA of the CDR3: TGTGCCAACAGCTTTCAGACTAGCGGGAGCTACGAGCAGTACCTC.

A remark on this clonotype: The junction does not match germline at one end; this may be a read error. The chain carries TRBV20-1 and TRBJ2-7, with 7 bases fitting TRBD1. The germline CDR1 and CDR2 sequences are DFQATT and SNEGSKA (reference sequence). The CDR3 loop spans 12 amino acids. The CDR3 sequence: CSERDRPDEQCF. The CDR3 DNA sequence: TGCAGTGAGAGGGACAGACCCGACGAGCAGTGCTTT.

This clonotype was observed a handful of times. A much larger clonotype is one base distant, so this may be a read error. V is TRBV11-2 and J is TRBJ2-2; D call uncertain. The CDR3 has 13 residues. Germline-derived CDR1 and CDR2 are SGHAT and FQNNGV. The CDR3 DNA follows: TGTGCCAGCAACTTATACGAGTCCGGGGAGCTGTTTTTT. It specifies CASNLYESGELFF.

With respect to this clonotype: The junction departs from germline at one end; a sequencing error may be responsible. The chain recombines TRBV11-1 with TRBJ2-2; a weak D match, TRBD2 (5 bases). CDR1 is SGHAT, CDR2 FQDESV, per germline (reference sequence). This CDR3 region has 14 residues. The CDR3 reads CASSYTRGTGELFF. The CDR3 region has the DNA TGCGCCAGCAGCTATACTAGAGGCACCGGGGAGCTTTTTTTT. The full variable domain, with the rest looked up from reference TRBV11-1 and TRBJ2-2, is EAEVAQSPRYKITEKSQAVAFWCDPISGHATLYWYRQILGQGPELLVQFQDESVVDDSQLPKDRFSAERLKGVDSTLKIQPAELGDSAMYLCASSYTRGTGELFFGEGSRLTVL.

The gene calls are TRBV18 and TRBJ2-7; TRBD1 agrees at 8 bases. This CDR3 is 15 amino acids long. Germline assignment: CDR1 KGHSH and CDR2 LQKENI. J lost 3 bases, V lost 5 bases, and 9 bases had no gene match. CDR3 nucleotide sequence: TGTGCCAGCTCAGCCGACAGGGGTGGCTTCTACGAGCAGTACTTC. Translating gives CASSADRGGFYEQYF.